These 4 T cell receptor beta chains share one sample of origin, sequenced in a study of early T cells in non-severe SARS-CoV-2 infection. TCRdb re-called the 5' RACE reads through MiXCR, storing one row per CDR3 protein. The top ten hold around 12% of the sample, which has about 76,000 distinct CDR3 sequences, about 16% seen once. Sequenced: whole blood. These TCRs come from an adult who was a healthcare worker with PCR-confirmed SARS-CoV-2 infection or an uninfected control (not recorded which).

The V and J genes are TRBV5-1 and TRBJ2-7; tentatively, D is TRBD2 (5 bases). The CDR3 has 15 amino acids. Per the germline V gene, CDR1 is SGHRS and CDR2 is YFSETQ. V lost 4 bases and J 0 bases, leaving 14 bases between the germline ends. The CDR3 bases are TGCGCCAGCAGCACCGGACTTACCTTCTCCTACGAGCAGTACTTC. It codes for CASSTGLTFSYEQYF.

This clonotype was seen more than once but under ten times. The chain uses TRBV29-1 and TRBJ2-5; either TRBD1 or TRBD2 may fit D (5 bases each). There are 14 residues in the CDR3. The germline V gene has CDR1 SQVTM and CDR2 ANQGSEA. The V and J ends lost 4 bases and 4 bases respectively, with 16 bases between them. The CDR3 here is CSVGGTNFRETQYF. The CDR3 DNA is TGCAGCGTTGGAGGGACGAACTTTCGAGAGACCCAGTACTTC.

The V gene is TRBV28, the J gene TRBJ1-4, with a possible D match to TRBD1 (5 bases). CDR3 length equals 12 residues. CDR1 MDHEN and CDR2 SYDVKM come from the germline V gene. Trimming stripped 6 bases from V and 8 bases from J, with 10 bases between. The CDR3 DNA is TGTGCCAGCAGCAGACGGGGGGAAAAACTGTTTTTT. It translates to CASSRRGEKLFF.

This clonotype was seen at least ten times. V gene TRBV6-2 or TRBV6-3 combines with J gene TRBJ1-1; weak D call: TRBD1 (5 bases). From germline, CDR1 is MNHEY and CDR2 SVGEGT. With 1 base removed from V and 2 bases from J, the gap between germline ends came to 11 bases. The CDR3 is made up of 15 amino acids. CDR3 amino acids: CASSYWGTQNTEAFF. DNA for the CDR3: TGTGCCAGCAGTTACTGGGGCACCCAAAACACTGAAGCTTTCTTT.